This TCR beta chain originates from a study of cytomegalovirus exposure and HLA in healthy donors. Study background: As an earlier analysis found, around 170 million T cells yielded about 120 million unique TCR beta sequences.

Study-level points and caveats: There were reportedly fewer N-insertions in an Asian-associated ancestry cluster than the roughly 670-donor mean, in a later analysis. In most subjects, TCR beta sequences reportedly gave accurate predictions of HLA-A and HLA-B alleles.

The V and J ends lost 2 bases and 5 bases respectively, with 5 bases between them. CDR3 length equals 12 residues. Germline loops: CDR1 SGHTS, CDR2 YDEGEE. A note on this clone: Antigen specificity is unknown.

Use of 60 Vbeta and 13 Jbeta primers characterized the PCR. Generated by immunoSEQ multiplex PCR, the TCRdb table keeps only in-frame clones and is missing some. The table shows roughly 220,000 clones, with approximately 70% occurring only once. This chain connects TRBV5-8 to TRBJ2-4; D is unclear. Sample: PBMCs. The sequence derives from a man aged 40-49 years in good health and CMV-seropositive. The DNA of the CDR3 is TGTGCCAGCAGCTTAATAGAAAACATTCAGTACTTC. As protein: CASSLIENIQYF.